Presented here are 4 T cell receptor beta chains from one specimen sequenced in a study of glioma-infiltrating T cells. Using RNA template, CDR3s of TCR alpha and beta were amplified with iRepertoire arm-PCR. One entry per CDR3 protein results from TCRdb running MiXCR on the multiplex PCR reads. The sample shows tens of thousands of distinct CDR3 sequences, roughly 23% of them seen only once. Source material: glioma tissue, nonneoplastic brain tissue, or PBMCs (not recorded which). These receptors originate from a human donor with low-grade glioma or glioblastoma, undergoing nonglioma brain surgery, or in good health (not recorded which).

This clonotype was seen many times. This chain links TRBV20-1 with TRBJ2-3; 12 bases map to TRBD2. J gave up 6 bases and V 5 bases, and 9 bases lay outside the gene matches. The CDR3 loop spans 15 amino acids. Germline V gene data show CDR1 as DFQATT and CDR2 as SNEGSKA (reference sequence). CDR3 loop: CSAGLSSGGADTQYF. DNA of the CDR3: TGCAGTGCTGGCCTTTCTAGCGGGGGGGCGGATACGCAGTATTTT.

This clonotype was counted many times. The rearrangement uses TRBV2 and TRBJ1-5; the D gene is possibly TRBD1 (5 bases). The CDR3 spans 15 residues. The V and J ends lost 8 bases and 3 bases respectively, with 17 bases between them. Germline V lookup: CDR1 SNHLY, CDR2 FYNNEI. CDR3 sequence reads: CASSRDLIANQPQHF. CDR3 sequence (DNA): TGTGCCAGCTCGAGGGACCTTATCGCCAATCAGCCCCAGCATTTT.

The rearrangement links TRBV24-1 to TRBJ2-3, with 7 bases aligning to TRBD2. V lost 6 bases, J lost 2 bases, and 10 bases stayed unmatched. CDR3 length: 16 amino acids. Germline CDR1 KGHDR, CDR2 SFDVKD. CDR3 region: CATSYWGGGNTDTQYF. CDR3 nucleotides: TGTGCCACCAGTTACTGGGGGGGGGGGAACACAGATACGCAGTATTTT.

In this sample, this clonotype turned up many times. The CDR3 loop reads CATADREENTEAFF. In nucleotides, the CDR3 is TGTGCCACCGCGGACAGGGAAGAGAACACTGAAGCTTTCTTT. The chain combines TRBV10-3 with TRBJ1-1, with TRBD1 matching over 8 bases. Germline loops: CDR1 ENHRY, CDR2 SYGVKD. With 10 bases clipped from V and 1 base from J, the junction kept 8 bases outside the gene matches. The CDR3 has 14 residues.